What follows are 26 T cell receptor beta chains derived from one specimen sequenced in a study of early T cells in non-severe SARS-CoV-2 infection. Using its own MiXCR run on the 5' RACE reads, TCRdb lists one record per CDR3 protein. The sample holds tens of thousands of distinct CDR3 sequences, approximately 12% seen once. Sequenced: whole blood. Receptor source: an adult who was a healthcare worker with PCR-confirmed SARS-CoV-2 infection or an uninfected control (not recorded which).

Worth noting for this clonotype: A much larger clonotype is one base distant, so this may be a read error. The chain employs TRBV29-1 and TRBJ2-3, with D possibly TRBD1 on 5 matching bases. The J call is in doubt because the DNA end fits TRBJ1-5 better. The germline gives CDR1 SQVTM, CDR2 ANQGSEA. This CDR3 spans 11 amino acids. The CDR3 DNA follows: TGCAGCGGGGAGGGACCAGATACGCAGCATTTT. Its translation: CSGEGPDTQHF.

The gene calls are TRBV28 and TRBJ2-5; no clear D. The V end was cut by 9 bases, the J end by 1 base, with 15 bases between. The CDR3 is 14 residues long. Germline V gene sequence: CDR1 MDHEN, CDR2 SYDVKM. CDR3 amino acids: CASSRPVFQETQYF. CDR3 coding DNA: TGTGCCAGTTCAAGACCGGTATTCCAAGAGACCCAGTACTTC.

This clonotype was detected many times. This chain joins TRBV29-1 and TRBJ1-1; no reliable D call. The CDR3 is made up of 13 amino acids. CDR1 and CDR2 from the germline V gene are SQVTM and ANQGSEA. The CDR3 is CSEDESGNTEAFF. The CDR3 nucleotides read TGCAGTGAGGACGAGTCGGGGAACACTGAAGCTTTCTTT.

Many counts were recorded for this clonotype. The rearrangement links TRBV29-1 to TRBJ2-2; D is possibly TRBD1 (6 bases). V dropped 4 bases and J dropped 5 bases, with 11 bases sitting between them. The length of the CDR3 is 13 residues. Germline loops: CDR1 SQVTM, CDR2 ANQGSEA. CDR3 coding DNA: TGCAGCGTTGCTCTTACAGGGACCGGGGAGCTGTTTTTT. Its protein is CSVALTGTGELFF.

The sample holds many counts of this clonotype. The gene calls are TRBV18 and TRBJ1-1; no firm D call. The CDR3 extends over 14 amino acids. V dropped 3 bases and J dropped 1 base, with 9 bases sitting between them. Per the germline V gene, CDR1 is KGHSH and CDR2 is LQKENI. CDR3 coding DNA: TGTGCCAGCTCACCGACGACACAGAACACTGAAGCTTTCTTT. Translated: CASSPTTQNTEAFF.

This clonotype was seen at least ten times. The chain recombines TRBV20-1 with TRBJ1-5, with TRBD1 as a possible D gene (6 bases). The V end was cut by 5 bases, the J end by 5 bases, with 13 bases between. CDR1 is DFQATT, CDR2 SNEGSKA, per germline (reference sequence). This CDR3 spans 13 amino acids. CDR3 in amino acids: CSARGASDQPQHF. CDR3 DNA sequence: TGCAGTGCTCGGGGGGCTTCGGATCAGCCCCAGCATTTT.

This clonotype was counted many times. The rearrangement uses TRBV10-3 and TRBJ2-2; D may be TRBD1 (6 bases). Germline V lookup: CDR1 ENHRY, CDR2 SYGVKD. The CDR3 totals 15 residues. The ends were cut back, 2 bases at V and 3 bases at J, with 10 bases in the middle. The CDR3 bases are TGTGCCATCAGTGAGCCAAGACAGGACACCGGGGAGCTGTTTTTT. Encoded protein: CAISEPRQDTGELFF.

At least ten counts were recorded for this clonotype. V usage is TRBV5-4 and J usage is TRBJ1-5, with D unresolved. In germline, CDR1 is SGHNT, CDR2 YYREEE (reference sequence). The CDR3 contains 14 residues. The V end lost 4 bases, the J end lost 3 bases, and 11 bases lay between the germline ends. The CDR3, as DNA: TGTGCCAGCAGCCGAGACGGCTACAATCAGCCCCAGCATTTT. Translating gives CASSRDGYNQPQHF.

This clonotype was detected many times. The chain combines TRBV28 with TRBJ2-3, with a possible D match to TRBD1 (5 bases). Trimming shortened V by 5 bases and J by 9 bases, and 24 bases separated the two germline ends. The CDR3 sequence is 16 residues long. Germline V gene lookup returns CDR1 MDHEN and CDR2 SYDVKM. For the CDR3, the DNA is TGTGCCAGCAGTCTGCCCCAGGGCGGAACACACTCCACGCAGTATTTT. Its translation: CASSLPQGGTHSTQYF.

This clonotype was observed at least ten times. The rearrangement uses TRBV24-1 and TRBJ2-1, with 7 bases identical to TRBD1. CDR3 length: 13 residues. Losses at the gene ends were 8 bases for V and 5 bases for J; bases not matched to a gene: 5. From germline, CDR1 is KGHDR and CDR2 SFDVKD. DNA for the CDR3: TGTGCCACCACAGGGACAGCCAACAATGAGCAGTTCTTC. Encoded protein: CATTGTANNEQFF.

This clonotype was counted at least ten times. The V and J genes are TRBV28 and TRBJ2-1; D remains ambiguous. Per the germline V gene, CDR1 is MDHEN and CDR2 is SYDVKM. CDR3 length equals 17 residues. Trimming pared 3 bases from V and 0 bases from J, leaving 15 bases between. CDR3 protein: CASSFKFGTSSYNEQFF. CDR3 sequence (DNA): TGTGCCAGCAGTTTTAAGTTCGGCACCAGCTCCTACAATGAGCAGTTCTTC.

This clonotype was detected ten times or more. V usage is TRBV6-5 and J usage is TRBJ1-1; possible D gene TRBD1, 6 bases. CDR3 length: 13 residues. Germline V gene lookup returns CDR1 MNHEY and CDR2 SVGAGI. The germline V and J ends were trimmed by 5 bases and 8 bases, with 15 bases remaining between them. The CDR3 coding sequence is TGTGCCAGCAGTCCTAGACAGGTCCCAGAAGCTTTCTTT. Its translation: CASSPRQVPEAFF.

Many counts were recorded for this clonotype. The CDR3 loop reads CASSSWNRVEQYF. Here the CDR3 DNA reads TGTGCCAGCAGTTCCTGGAATCGGGTCGAGCAGTACTTC. The rearrangement uses TRBV28 and TRBJ2-7; D is uncertain. The CDR3 totals 13 residues. Trimming took 4 bases from V and 6 from J, leaving 13 bases between them. In germline, CDR1 is MDHEN, CDR2 SYDVKM. The full variable domain, rest sourced from reference TRBV28 and TRBJ2-7, is DVKVTQSSRYLVKRTGEKVFLECVQDMDHENMFWYRQDPGLGLRLIYFSYDVKMKEKGDIPEGYSVSREKKERFSLILESASTNQTSMYLCASSSWNRVEQYFGPGTRLTVT.

The sample holds many counts of this clonotype. The V call is TRBV27, the J call TRBJ2-1, with 8 bases matching TRBD2. The CDR3 length is 17 residues. The trim removed 5 bases at V and 0 bases at J, leaving 9 bases unmatched. Germline V gives CDR1 MNHEY, CDR2 SMNVEV (reference sequence). The CDR3 coding sequence is TGTGCCAGCAGTCCCCGGACTAGCTCGAGCTCCTACAATGAGCAGTTCTTC. Translating gives CASSPRTSSSSYNEQFF.

The chain is built from TRBV29-1 and TRBJ2-7; the D is unclear. V gave up 3 bases and J gave up 2 bases, with 8 bases separating them. CDR3 size: 12 residues. Germline CDR1 and CDR2: SQVTM and ANQGSEA. CDR3 sequence (DNA): TGCAGCGTTGAGGTATTTACCTACGAGCAGTACTTC. Translated, it gives CSVEVFTYEQYF.

This clonotype was seen many times. The genes are TRBV15 and TRBJ2-3; possibly TRBD1 for D (7 bases). Trimming pared 7 bases from V and 5 bases from J, leaving 16 bases between. The CDR3 is 14 residues long. Looked up from germline, CDR1 is LNHNV and CDR2 is YYDKDF (reference sequence). The CDR3 DNA sequence: TGTGCCACCACCACCAGACAGGGAGGAGATACGCAGTATTTT. It specifies CATTTRQGGDTQYF.

The V call is TRBV6-4, the J call TRBJ2-2; tentative D call: TRBD1 (5 bases). Germline lookup yields CDR1 MRHNA and CDR2 SNTAGT. The V end lost 5 bases, the J end lost 2 bases, and 9 bases lay between the germline ends. This CDR3 contains 14 residues. For the CDR3, the DNA is TGTGCCAGCAGTCTGACAGCTAACACCGGGGAGCTGTTTTTT. This gives the protein CASSLTANTGELFF.

The genes are TRBV28 and TRBJ1-5; 9 bases align to TRBD1. Germline-derived CDR1 and CDR2 are MDHEN and SYDVKM. Trimming took 6 bases from V and 2 from J; bases not matched to a gene: 11. The CDR3 has 17 amino acids. The CDR3 region is CASRSKRDRARNQPQHF. In DNA form, the CDR3 reads TGTGCCAGCAGATCGAAGCGGGACAGGGCTCGCAATCAGCCCCAGCATTTT. Supplemented by reference TRBV28 and TRBJ1-5, the full variable domain reads DVKVTQSSRYLVKRTGEKVFLECVQDMDHENMFWYRQDPGLGLRLIYFSYDVKMKEKGDIPEGYSVSREKKERFSLILESASTNQTSMYLCASRSKRDRARNQPQHFGDGTRLSIL.

The table lists this clonotype with a count of one. The chain combines TRBV7-2 with TRBJ2-3, with TRBD2 matching 10 bases. Looked up from germline, CDR1 is SGHTA and CDR2 is FQGNSA. V shed 5 bases, J shed 1 base, and the junction held 3 bases outside the gene matches. The CDR3 length is 15 residues. The CDR3 nucleotides are TGTGCCAGCAGCCCTAGCGGGAGAGGCACAGATACGCAGTATTTT. It specifies CASSPSGRGTDTQYF.

The sample holds many counts of this clonotype. The genes are TRBV20-1 and TRBJ1-1, with 8 bases lining up with TRBD1. Germline V gene lookup returns CDR1 DFQATT and CDR2 SNEGSKA (reference sequence). The CDR3 runs to 11 residues. The V gene end was trimmed by 6 bases and the J gene end by 7 bases; junction bases not matched to a gene: 4. The CDR3, as DNA: TGCAGTGCGCCGACAGGGGTTGAAGCTTTCTTT. It translates to CSAPTGVEAFF.

This clonotype showed up many times. This chain joins TRBV7-8 and TRBJ2-1; 11 nucleotides match TRBD2. The CDR3 extends over 15 amino acids. CDR1 and CDR2 (germline): SGHVS, FQNEAQ. With V trimmed by 5 bases and J by 7 bases, 7 bases remained unmatched. The CDR3 loop reads CASSQTSGGGNEQFF. In nucleotides, the CDR3 is TGTGCCAGCAGCCAAACTAGCGGGGGAGGGAATGAGCAGTTCTTC.

The CDR3 DNA reads TGTGCCAGCAGTCAGACAGGGGACTATAGCAATCAGCCCCAGCATTTT. Its translation is CASSQTGDYSNQPQHF. This rearrangement joins TRBV12-3 or TRBV12-4 to TRBJ1-5; 8 bases map to TRBD1. The CDR3 has 16 residues. J lost 0 bases, V lost 5 bases, and 6 bases had no gene match.

This clonotype was seen ten or more times. The chain employs TRBV7-2 and TRBJ2-3, with a weak D call TRBD2 (5 bases). Germline assignment: CDR1 SGHTA and CDR2 FQGNSA. V was clipped by 2 bases and J by 4 bases, with 16 bases between them. This CDR3 has 16 amino acids. The CDR3 protein is CASSLTPSTKADTQYF. In DNA form, the CDR3 reads TGTGCCAGCAGCTTAACCCCTAGCACGAAGGCAGATACGCAGTATTTT.

This clonotype was counted ten times or more. The V gene is TRBV4-1, the J gene TRBJ2-1, with unresolved D. Between the trimmed V and J ends, which lost 3 bases and 2 bases, there was a span of 14 bases. Looked up from germline, CDR1 is MGHRA and CDR2 is YSYEKL. The CDR3 runs to 16 residues. This chain's CDR3 is CASSHVDLLTYNEQFF. CDR3 bases: TGCGCCAGCAGCCACGTTGACTTGCTCACCTACAATGAGCAGTTCTTC.

The sample holds many counts of this clonotype. The chain carries TRBV20-1 and TRBJ2-7; D is unclear. The V end lost 5 bases, the J end lost 0 bases, and 14 bases lay between the germline ends. The CDR3 length is 14 residues. Per the germline V gene, CDR1 is DFQATT and CDR2 is SNEGSKA (reference sequence). The CDR3 spells CSASSPGRSYEQYF. CDR3 sequence (DNA): TGCAGTGCTTCCTCCCCTGGCCGCTCCTACGAGCAGTACTTC.

This clonotype was observed many times. The rearrangement joins TRBV14 to TRBJ2-7, with D uncertain. The length of the CDR3 is 15 residues. The germline CDR1 and CDR2 sequences are SGHDN and FVKESK. Trimming shortened V by 0 bases and J by 0 bases, and 9 bases separated the two germline ends. CDR3 amino acids: CASSQDQAASYEQYF. The CDR3 DNA reads TGTGCCAGCAGCCAAGATCAGGCAGCCTCCTACGAGCAGTACTTC.